The 31 T cell receptor beta chains below come from one sample, sequenced in a study of blood T cell repertoires in COVID-19. Assay: immunoSEQ multiplex PCR; the TCRdb copy retains only in-frame clones and omits some. The data contain about 170,000 clones, over 75% of them singletons. Specimen: PBMCs or T cells enriched from blood (not recorded which). These receptors came from a woman aged 45-65 years who had recovered from COVID-19.

The chain is built from TRBV7-2 and TRBJ2-1, with TRBD2 matching over 10 bases. Per the germline V gene, CDR1 is SGHTA and CDR2 is FQGNSA. CDR3 size: 14 residues. Germline trimming cut 6 bases from V and 8 bases from J; bases unmatched to any gene: 7. The CDR3 loop reads CASSFSGTSDEQFF. CDR3 in DNA: TGTGCCAGCAGTTTTTCCGGGACTAGCGATGAGCAGTTCTTC.

V is TRBV7-9 and J is TRBJ1-1; no firm D call. The CDR3 is 12 amino acids. V shed 3 bases and J shed 6 bases, with 8 bases lying between them. Germline loops: CDR1 SEHNR, CDR2 FQNEAQ (reference sequence). CDR3 loop: CASSFLTAEAFF. As DNA, the CDR3 is TGTGCCAGCAGCTTCCTCACAGCTGAAGCTTTCTTT.

The CDR3 sequence is CASSPTRTSGSYYTDTQYF. DNA for the CDR3: TGTGCCAGCTCCCCCACACGGACTAGCGGGAGTTATTACACAGATACGCAGTATTTT. The gene calls are TRBV18 and TRBJ2-3; 13 bases agree with TRBD2. CDR1 is KGHSH, CDR2 LQKENI, per germline. V lost 6 bases, J lost 2 bases, and 14 bases stayed unmatched. The CDR3 extends over 19 amino acids.

This clone was seen a few times. This sequence joins TRBV28 and TRBJ2-2; perhaps TRBD1 as D (6 bases). Germline loops: CDR1 MDHEN, CDR2 SYDVKM. Trimming cost V 3 bases and J 3 bases, with 8 bases left between them. The CDR3 is 14 residues long. This chain's CDR3 is CASSFSGDTGELFF. CDR3 nucleotides: TGTGCCAGCAGTTTCTCAGGGGACACCGGGGAGCTGTTTTTT. Based on the CDR3 plus reference TRBV28 and TRBJ2-2, the full variable domain is DVKVTQSSRYLVKRTGEKVFLECVQDMDHENMFWYRQDPGLGLRLIYFSYDVKMKEKGDIPEGYSVSREKKERFSLILESASTNQTSMYLCASSFSGDTGELFFGEGSRLTVL.

The V gene is TRBV24-1, the J gene TRBJ2-1, with a possible D match to TRBD1 (6 bases). The length of the CDR3 is 17 residues. CDR1 is KGHDR and CDR2 is SFDVKD in the germline V gene. The V gene lost 3 bases and the J gene lost 0 bases, with 14 bases spanning the gap. The CDR3 spells CATSDGGRGSSYNEQFF. Here the CDR3 DNA reads TGTGCCACCAGTGATGGCGGAAGGGGGAGCTCCTACAATGAGCAGTTCTTC.

The chain combines TRBV19 with TRBJ1-4; 7 bases map to TRBD1. Germline V gene data show CDR1 as LNHDA and CDR2 as SQIVND (reference sequence). After removal of 6 bases from V and 8 bases from J, the junction contained 12 bases not matched to a gene. The CDR3 runs 15 residues. CDR3 DNA: TGTGCCAGTAGCCAAACCGGGACAGAACTCGAAAAACTGTTTTTT. This gives the protein CASSQTGTELEKLFF.

The chain is built from TRBV24-1 and TRBJ1-1, with 7 nucleotides matching TRBD1. CDR3 length: 14 amino acids. CDR1 is KGHDR and CDR2 is SFDVKD in the germline V gene. The ends lost 2 bases at V and 6 bases at J; junction bases unmatched: 5. The CDR3 reads CATSDSGQFSEAFF. In DNA form, the CDR3 reads TGTGCCACCAGTGATTCGGGACAGTTTTCTGAAGCTTTCTTT.

This chain joins TRBV29-1 and TRBJ1-5; the match to TRBD1 covers 10 bases. V lost 4 bases and J lost 7; bases outside the gene matches: 4. The CDR3 contains 13 residues. Per the germline V gene, CDR1 is SQVTM and CDR2 is ANQGSEA. The CDR3 loop reads CSVGGTGDQPQHF. Here the CDR3 DNA reads TGCAGCGTTGGGGGGACAGGGGACCAGCCCCAGCATTTT.

J is TRBJ1-5 and V is TRBV4-2, with D hard to call. V was trimmed by 0 bases and J by 5 bases, leaving 8 bases between them. Germline values: CDR1 LGHNA, CDR2 YNFKEQ. The CDR3 has 14 residues. The CDR3 loop is CASSQDRGHQPQHF. CDR3 nucleotide sequence: TGTGCCAGCAGCCAAGACCGAGGGCATCAGCCCCAGCATTTT.

V usage is TRBV5-4 and J usage is TRBJ1-4, with 7 bases aligning to TRBD1. CDR3 size: 15 residues. From germline, CDR1 is SGHNT and CDR2 YYREEE (reference sequence). V gave up 4 bases and J gave up 6 bases; unmatched junction bases: 9. The CDR3 here is CASSQEGGDDEKLFF. In DNA, the CDR3 is TGTGCCAGCAGCCAAGAAGGGGGCGATGATGAAAAACTGTTTTTT.

The chain links TRBV10-3 to TRBJ2-7; 9 nucleotides align to TRBD1. This CDR3 is 15 amino acids long. V lost 2 bases to trimming and J lost 4 bases; unmatched junction nucleotides: 6. Looked up from germline, CDR1 is ENHRY and CDR2 is SYGVKD. CDR3 loop: CAISERDRAMYEQYF. CDR3 sequence (DNA): TGTGCCATCAGTGAGAGGGACAGGGCCATGTACGAGCAGTACTTC.

The chain is built from TRBV28 and TRBJ1-1, with D perhaps matching TRBD1 (6 bases). Trimming pared 1 base from V and 1 base from J, leaving 7 bases between. Germline lookup yields CDR1 MDHEN and CDR2 SYDVKM. CDR3 length: 14 amino acids. CDR3 sequence (DNA): TGTGCCAGCAGTTTATCCAGGGGGAACACTGAAGCTTTCTTT. Its translation is CASSLSRGNTEAFF.

V usage is TRBV5-1 and J usage is TRBJ1-6; D is unclear. The CDR3 has 16 amino acids. Trimming pared 0 bases from V and 10 bases from J, leaving 17 bases between. Germline V gene sequence: CDR1 SGHRS, CDR2 YFSETQ. The CDR3 bases are TGCGCCAGCAGCTTGGGGTCGCCAGGAACCGCCTCACCCCTCCACTTT. This codes for CASSLGSPGTASPLHF.

V gene TRBV4-1 combines with J gene TRBJ1-2; tentatively, D is TRBD1 (6 bases). Trimming stripped 0 bases from V and 8 bases from J, with 16 bases between. There are 15 residues in the CDR3. CDR1 and CDR2 from the germline V gene are MGHRA and YSYEKL. CDR3 DNA sequence: TGCGCCAGCAGCCAAGAGGGGCCCAGGGGTGAAGGCTACACCTTC. It specifies CASSQEGPRGEGYTF.

The rearrangement uses TRBV2 and TRBJ2-2; D perhaps matches TRBD2 (6 bases). The ends were cut back, 4 bases at V and 7 bases at J, with 16 bases in the middle. The V gene's germline CDR1 is SNHLY and CDR2 FYNNEI. The CDR3 consists of 15 residues. CDR3 loop: CASSVEGNSGGELFF. The CDR3 DNA is TGTGCCAGCAGTGTGGAGGGCAATTCGGGCGGGGAGCTGTTTTTT.

The gene calls are TRBV19 and TRBJ2-7, with a tentative D call TRBD1 (5 bases). This CDR3 contains 15 residues. Germline CDR1 and CDR2: LNHDA and SQIVND (reference sequence). The V gene lost 3 bases and the J gene lost 0 bases, with 12 bases spanning the gap. The chain's CDR3 is CASSMRQGSSYEQYF. CDR3 nucleotide sequence: TGTGCCAGTAGTATGAGGCAGGGCTCCTCCTACGAGCAGTACTTC. The full variable domain, rest sourced from reference TRBV19 and TRBJ2-7, is DGGITQSPKYLFRKEGQNVTLSCEQNLNHDAMYWYRQDPGQGLRLIYYSQIVNDFQKGDIAEGYSVSREKKESFPLTVTSAQKNPTAFYLCASSMRQGSSYEQYFGPGTRLTVT.

This chain uses TRBV27 with TRBJ2-1; TRBD2 aligns across 9 bases. After removal of 2 bases from V and 7 bases from J, the junction contained 9 bases not matched to a gene. The V gene's germline CDR1 is MNHEY and CDR2 SMNVEV (reference sequence). The CDR3 is 16 residues long. Here the CDR3 reads CASSLLAAGGGNEQFF. The CDR3 nucleotides read TGTGCCAGCAGTTTACTGGCAGCGGGAGGTGGGAATGAGCAGTTCTTC.

The J gene is TRBJ1-5, the V gene TRBV5-8; D might be TRBD1 (6 bases). The germline V gene has CDR1 SGHTS and CDR2 YDEGEE. This CDR3 contains 16 residues. The V gene lost 4 bases and the J gene lost 4 bases, with 18 bases spanning the gap. The CDR3 DNA reads TGTGCCAGCAGCACACAATCCGGGACACCAAATCAGCCCCAGCATTTT. Amino acids: CASSTQSGTPNQPQHF.

The chain carries TRBV19 and TRBJ2-3; 7 bases are a match to TRBD1. Germline lookup yields CDR1 LNHDA and CDR2 SQIVND (reference sequence). The trim removed 2 bases at V and 6 bases at J, leaving 8 bases unmatched. The CDR3 spans 15 residues. The CDR3 nucleotides read TGTGCCAGTAGTATACAAAGGGGGCGCGGGGATACGCAGTATTTT. The encoded protein is CASSIQRGRGDTQYF.

The rearrangement links TRBV3-1 (or the pseudogene TRBV3-2) to TRBJ2-3; 14 nucleotides align to TRBD2. CDR3 length: 18 residues. The germline V gene has CDR1 LGHDT and CDR2 YNNKEL (reference sequence). With V trimmed by 1 base and J by 4 bases, 7 bases remained unmatched. The CDR3 is CASSQAPGGLAGADTQYF. The DNA of the CDR3 is TGTGCCAGCAGCCAAGCTCCCGGGGGACTAGCGGGAGCAGATACGCAGTATTTT.

V is TRBV12-3 or TRBV12-4 and J is TRBJ2-3, with TRBD2 as a possible D gene (5 bases). The V end was cut by 6 bases, the J end by 4 bases, with 8 bases between. The CDR3 has 12 residues. The CDR3: CASSPGADTQYF. The CDR3 coding sequence is TGTGCCAGCAGCCCCGGGGCAGATACGCAGTATTTT.

This chain joins TRBV7-9 and TRBJ2-1; 7 bases map to TRBD2. Germline trimming cut 5 bases from V and 5 bases from J; bases unmatched to any gene: 15. The CDR3 has 17 amino acids. Germline V gives CDR1 SEHNR, CDR2 FQNEAQ (reference sequence). The CDR3, as DNA: TGTGCCAGCAGCCCAGCCACGTCGGGACTAATGAACAATGAGCAGTTCTTC. Amino acids: CASSPATSGLMNNEQFF.

The rearrangement uses TRBV7-9 and TRBJ1-3; D gene unclear. The CDR3 loop spans 17 amino acids. The V gene's germline CDR1 is SEHNR and CDR2 FQNEAQ (reference sequence). V was shortened by 1 base and J by 0 bases, with 13 bases between the two germline ends. The DNA for the CDR3 is TGTGCCAGCAGCTTAGGGGAGCCCGTCCTCTCTGGAAACACCATATATTTT. Translating gives CASSLGEPVLSGNTIYF.

This sequence joins TRBV7-9 and TRBJ2-1; D unclear. CDR1 and CDR2 (germline): SEHNR, FQNEAQ (reference sequence). Trimming removed 1 base at V and 4 bases at J, with 14 bases between. The CDR3 has 16 residues. DNA of the CDR3: TGTGCCAGCAGCTTAGAACGCTCTAGACGGTACAATGAGCAGTTCTTC. This gives the protein CASSLERSRRYNEQFF.

The genes are TRBV19 and TRBJ1-6; D possibly corresponds to TRBD1 (5 bases). This CDR3 region has 14 residues. V was shortened by 0 bases and J by 6 bases, with 6 bases between the two germline ends. Per germline, CDR1 LNHDA and CDR2 SQIVND (reference sequence). In nucleotides, the CDR3 is TGTGCCAGTAGTATAGATGACAGTAATTCACCCCTCCACTTT. Translating it yields CASSIDDSNSPLHF. The variable domain in full, with the rest retrieved from reference TRBV19 and TRBJ1-6, is DGGITQSPKYLFRKEGQNVTLSCEQNLNHDAMYWYRQDPGQGLRLIYYSQIVNDFQKGDIAEGYSVSREKKESFPLTVTSAQKNPTAFYLCASSIDDSNSPLHFGNGTRLTVT.

The J gene is TRBJ1-2, the V gene TRBV5-1; D ambiguous. This CDR3 has 13 amino acids. The V end lost 4 bases, the J end lost 5 bases, and 12 bases lay between the germline ends. Germline lookup yields CDR1 SGHRS and CDR2 YFSETQ. In DNA, the CDR3 is TGCGCCAGCAGCCCGGCCGGAGGTTATGGCTACACCTTC. Residues: CASSPAGGYGYTF.

Here the CDR3 DNA reads TGTGCCAGCAGTTACAGTAGTGGGACAGGGTACCAGCCCCAGCATTTT. Its protein product is CASSYSSGTGYQPQHF. V and J are TRBV6-2 or TRBV6-3 and TRBJ1-5, with TRBD1 identical over 9 bases. From germline, CDR1 is MNHEY and CDR2 SVGEGT. The V segment lost 2 bases and the J segment 7 bases; nucleotides outside the gene matches: 9. This CDR3 has 16 residues.

This sequence joins TRBV5-1 and TRBJ1-3; 7 positions match TRBD1. J lost 4 bases, V lost 4 bases, and 8 bases had no gene match. Germline-derived CDR1 and CDR2 are SGHRS and YFSETQ. The CDR3 length is 15 residues. CDR3 sequence (DNA): TGCGCCAGCAGCACCCGGACAGGAGGAGGAAACACCATATATTTT. Protein: CASSTRTGGGNTIYF.

In nucleotides, the CDR3 is TGTGCCAGCAGTACCCCCGGGACAGGGGGCACTGAAGCTTTCTTT. It yields the protein CASSTPGTGGTEAFF. The chain is built from TRBV28 and TRBJ1-1, with 11 bases lining up with TRBD1. V shed 5 bases and J 4 bases; nucleotides not matched to a gene: 6. The germline CDR1 and CDR2 sequences are MDHEN and SYDVKM. CDR3 length equals 15 residues.

This chain connects TRBV30 to TRBJ1-5; 8 bases align to TRBD1. CDR3 length: 15 residues. Trimming at V came to 1 base and at J to 3 bases, leaving 5 bases not matched to a gene. Germline V gene sequence: CDR1 GTSNPN, CDR2 SVGIG (reference sequence). DNA for the CDR3: TGTGCCTGGAGTGCGGCAGGGGGCCACAATCAGCCCCAGCATTTT. Translated: CAWSAAGGHNQPQHF.

The gene calls are TRBV7-6 and TRBJ2-5, with 7 bases aligning to TRBD1. The CDR3 totals 20 residues. Trimming at V came to 0 bases and at J to 5 bases, leaving 21 bases not matched to a gene. Germline CDR1 SGHVS, CDR2 FNYEAQ. The CDR3 loop is CASSLAPTGTGRGPQETQYF. CDR3 DNA sequence: TGTGCCAGCAGCTTAGCGCCGACAGGGACGGGCCGTGGGCCCCAGGAGACCCAGTACTTC.